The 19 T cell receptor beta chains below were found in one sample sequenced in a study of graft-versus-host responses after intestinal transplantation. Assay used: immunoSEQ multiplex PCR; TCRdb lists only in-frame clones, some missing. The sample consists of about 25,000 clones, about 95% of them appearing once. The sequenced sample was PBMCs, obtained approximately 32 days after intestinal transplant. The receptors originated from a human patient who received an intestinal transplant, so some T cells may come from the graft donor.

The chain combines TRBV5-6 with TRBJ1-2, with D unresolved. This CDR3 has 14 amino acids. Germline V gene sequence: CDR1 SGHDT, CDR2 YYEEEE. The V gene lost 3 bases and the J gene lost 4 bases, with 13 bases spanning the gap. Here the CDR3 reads CASSSNGFGYGYTF. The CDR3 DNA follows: TGTGCCAGCAGCTCCAACGGGTTTGGCTATGGCTACACCTTC.

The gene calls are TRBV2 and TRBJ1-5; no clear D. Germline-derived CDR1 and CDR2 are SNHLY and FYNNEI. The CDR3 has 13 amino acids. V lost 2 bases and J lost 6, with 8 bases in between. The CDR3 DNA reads TGTGCCAGCAGTGAACGTTGGCTTCAGCCCCAGCATTTT. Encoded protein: CASSERWLQPQHF.

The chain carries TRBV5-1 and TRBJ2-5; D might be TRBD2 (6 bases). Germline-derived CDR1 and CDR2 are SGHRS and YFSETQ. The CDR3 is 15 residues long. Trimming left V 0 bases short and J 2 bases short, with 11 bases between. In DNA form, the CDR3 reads TGCGCCAGCAGCTTGGCCGGAGGGCCACAAGAGACCCAGTACTTC. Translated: CASSLAGGPQETQYF.

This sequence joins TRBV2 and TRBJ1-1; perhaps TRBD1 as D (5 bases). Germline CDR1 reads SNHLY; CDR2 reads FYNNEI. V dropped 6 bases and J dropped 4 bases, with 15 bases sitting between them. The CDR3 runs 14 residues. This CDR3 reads CASRGIGGPTEAFF. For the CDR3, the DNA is TGTGCCAGCAGGGGGATTGGGGGACCCACTGAAGCTTTCTTT. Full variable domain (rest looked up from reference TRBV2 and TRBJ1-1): EPEVTQTPSHQVTQMGQEVILRCVPISNHLYFYWYRQILGQKVEFLVSFYNNEISEKSEIFDDQFSVERPDGSNFTLKIRSTKLEDSAMYFCASRGIGGPTEAFFGQGTRLTVV.

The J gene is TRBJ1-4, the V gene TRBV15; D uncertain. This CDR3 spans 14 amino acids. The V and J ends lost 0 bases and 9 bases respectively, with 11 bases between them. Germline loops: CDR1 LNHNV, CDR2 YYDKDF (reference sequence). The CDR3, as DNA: TGTGCCACCAGCAGAGAGAGAGTTTGGAAAAAACTGTTTTTT. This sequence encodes CATSRERVWKKLFF.

This CDR3 reads CASSGDRGGFSQPQHF. CDR3 DNA sequence: TGTGCCAGCAGTGGGGACAGGGGAGGTTTTAGTCAGCCCCAGCATTTT. The chain couples TRBV2 to TRBJ1-5; 10 bases map to TRBD1. V shed 4 bases and J 6 bases; nucleotides not matched to a gene: 9. Germline loops: CDR1 SNHLY, CDR2 FYNNEI. This CDR3 comprises 16 residues. Based on the CDR3 plus reference TRBV2 and TRBJ1-5, the full variable domain is EPEVTQTPSHQVTQMGQEVILRCVPISNHLYFYWYRQILGQKVEFLVSFYNNEISEKSEIFDDQFSVERPDGSNFTLKIRSTKLEDSAMYFCASSGDRGGFSQPQHFGDGTRLSIL.

The CDR3 spells CASSASNYNEQFF. The DNA of the CDR3 is TGTGCCAGCAGTGCCTCAAACTACAATGAGCAGTTCTTC. This chain uses TRBV6-6 with TRBJ2-1; D remains ambiguous. Germline V CDR1 and CDR2: MNHNY, SVGAGI (reference sequence). The CDR3 has 13 residues. Trimming removed 5 bases from V and 3 bases from J, with 8 bases in between.

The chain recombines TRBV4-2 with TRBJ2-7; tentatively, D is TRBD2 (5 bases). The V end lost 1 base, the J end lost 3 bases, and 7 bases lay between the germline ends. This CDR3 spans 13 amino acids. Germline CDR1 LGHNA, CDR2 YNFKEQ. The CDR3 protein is CASSQASGYEQYF. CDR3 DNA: TGTGCCAGCAGCCAAGCAAGCGGCTACGAGCAGTACTTC.

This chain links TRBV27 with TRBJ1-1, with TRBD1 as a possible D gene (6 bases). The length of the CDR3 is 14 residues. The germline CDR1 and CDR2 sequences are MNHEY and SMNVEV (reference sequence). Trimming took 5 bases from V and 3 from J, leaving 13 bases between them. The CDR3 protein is CASSLFNRDTEAFF. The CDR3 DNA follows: TGTGCCAGCAGTCTCTTCAACAGGGACACTGAAGCTTTCTTT.

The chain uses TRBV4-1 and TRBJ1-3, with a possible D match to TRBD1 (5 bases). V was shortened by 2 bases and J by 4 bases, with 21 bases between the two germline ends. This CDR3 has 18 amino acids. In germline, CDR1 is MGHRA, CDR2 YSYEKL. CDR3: CASSQPMTDLLEGNTIYF. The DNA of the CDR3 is TGCGCCAGCAGCCAACCAATGACAGACCTCCTAGAGGGAAACACCATATATTTT.

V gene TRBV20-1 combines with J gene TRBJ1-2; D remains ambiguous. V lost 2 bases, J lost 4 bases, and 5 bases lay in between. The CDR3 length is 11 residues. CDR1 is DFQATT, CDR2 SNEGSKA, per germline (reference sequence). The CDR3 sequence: CSARFSYGYTF. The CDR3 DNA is TGCAGTGCTAGATTCAGCTATGGCTACACCTTC.

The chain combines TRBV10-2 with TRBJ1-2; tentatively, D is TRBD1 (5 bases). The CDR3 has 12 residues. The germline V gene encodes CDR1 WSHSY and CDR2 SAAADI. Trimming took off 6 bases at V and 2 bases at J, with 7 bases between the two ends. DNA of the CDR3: TGCGCCAGCAGGGACACCAACTATGGCTACACCTTC. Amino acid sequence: CASRDTNYGYTF.

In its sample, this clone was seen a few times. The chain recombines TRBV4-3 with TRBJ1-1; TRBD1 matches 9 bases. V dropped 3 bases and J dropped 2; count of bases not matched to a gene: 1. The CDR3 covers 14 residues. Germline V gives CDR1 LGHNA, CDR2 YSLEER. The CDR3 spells CASSHTGGNTEAFF. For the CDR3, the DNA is TGCGCCAGCAGCCACACAGGGGGCAACACTGAAGCTTTCTTT.

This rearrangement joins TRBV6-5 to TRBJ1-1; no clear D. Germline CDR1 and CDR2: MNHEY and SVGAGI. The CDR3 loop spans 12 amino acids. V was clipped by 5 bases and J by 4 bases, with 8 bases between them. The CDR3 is CASSGRPTEAFF. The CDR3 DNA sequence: TGTGCCAGCAGTGGTCGCCCCACTGAAGCTTTCTTT.

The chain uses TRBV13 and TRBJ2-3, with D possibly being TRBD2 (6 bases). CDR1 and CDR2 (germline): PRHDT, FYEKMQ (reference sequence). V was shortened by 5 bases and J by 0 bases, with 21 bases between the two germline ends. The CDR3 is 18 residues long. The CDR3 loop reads CASSLMSSSSASTDTQYF. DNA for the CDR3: TGTGCCAGCAGCCTTATGAGCTCCTCTAGCGCGAGCACAGATACGCAGTATTTT. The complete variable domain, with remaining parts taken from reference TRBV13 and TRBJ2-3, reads AAGVIQSPRHLIKEKRETATLKCYPIPRHDTVYWYQQGPGQDPQFLISFYEKMQSDKGSIPDRFSAQQFSDYHSELNMSSLELGDSALYFCASSLMSSSSASTDTQYFGPGTRLTVL.

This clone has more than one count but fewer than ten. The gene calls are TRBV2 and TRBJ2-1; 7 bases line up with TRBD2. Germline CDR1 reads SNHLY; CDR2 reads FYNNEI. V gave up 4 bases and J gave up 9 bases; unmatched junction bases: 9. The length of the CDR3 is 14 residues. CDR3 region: CASSGGLGVAEQFF. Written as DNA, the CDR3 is TGTGCCAGCAGTGGAGGACTAGGGGTCGCTGAGCAGTTCTTC.

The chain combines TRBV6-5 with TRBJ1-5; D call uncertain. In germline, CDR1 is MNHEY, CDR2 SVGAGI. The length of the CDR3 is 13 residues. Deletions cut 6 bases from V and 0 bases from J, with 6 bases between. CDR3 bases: TGTGCCAGCAGCCCCGTTAGCAATCAGCCCCAGCATTTT. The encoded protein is CASSPVSNQPQHF.

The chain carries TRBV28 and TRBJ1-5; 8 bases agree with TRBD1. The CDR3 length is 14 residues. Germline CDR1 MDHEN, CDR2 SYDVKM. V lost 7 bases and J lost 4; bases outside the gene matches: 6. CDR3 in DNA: TGTGCCAGCAAGCAGGGGGCGGGAAATCAGCCCCAGCATTTT. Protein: CASKQGAGNQPQHF.

The CDR3 region is CASSIVASLGAETQYF. DNA of the CDR3: TGTGCCAGTAGTATAGTCGCCAGCCTGGGGGCAGAGACCCAGTACTTC. The V gene is TRBV19, the J gene TRBJ2-5; a weak D match, TRBD1 (6 bases). There are 16 residues in the CDR3. Per the germline V gene, CDR1 is LNHDA and CDR2 is SQIVND (reference sequence). Trimming stripped 1 base from V and 4 bases from J, with 16 bases between.